Below, 26 T cell receptor beta chains from the same sample are listed, as sequenced in a study of breast tumors, draining lymph nodes, adjacent tissues. Breast cancer patients provided tissue from their axillary draining lymph nodes. TCRdb processed the multiplex PCR reads anew with MiXCR; each CDR3 protein has one entry. The table has some 130,000 distinct CDR3 sequences, 15% to 20% seen once. Sequenced material: axillary lymph node tissue. Receptor source: a female donor with breast cancer. Some clones in this sample may be carry-over from other donors' samples.

In regard to this clonotype: It may be a read error: a sequence one base away is much more abundant. The chain combines TRBV3-1 with TRBJ2-7, with 8 nucleotides matching TRBD2. Matching the DNA end better, TRBJ2-5 makes the J call doubtful. Germline lookup yields CDR1 LGHDT and CDR2 YNNKEL (reference sequence). The CDR3 totals 17 residues. CDR3 region: CASSQVGLLAGQGTQYF. In nucleotides, the CDR3 is TGTGCCAGCAGCCAAGTCGGTTTATTAGCGGGGCAAGGGACCCAGTACTTC.

The sample holds many counts of this clonotype. V gene TRBV2 combines with J gene TRBJ1-2; no clear D gene. V dropped 4 bases and J dropped 0 bases, with 9 bases sitting between them. Germline V CDR1 and CDR2: SNHLY, FYNNEI. The CDR3 runs to 14 residues. The CDR3 DNA reads as TGTGCCAGCAGTGTCCAGAGTGCTAACTATGGCTACACCTTC. Protein product: CASSVQSANYGYTF.

A few counts support this clonotype. The V and J genes are TRBV28 and TRBJ2-1; 7 bases are a match to TRBD2. The germline V gene encodes CDR1 MDHEN and CDR2 SYDVKM. The CDR3 totals 13 residues. V was pared by 7 bases and J by 8 bases, with 8 bases of the junction left unmatched. Here the CDR3 DNA reads TGTGCCAGCAACCCGGGCGGGAGTTATGAGCAGTTCTTC. Protein product: CASNPGGSYEQFF. The full variable domain, in which reference TRBV28 and TRBJ2-1 provide the parts outside the CDR3, is DVKVTQSSRYLVKRTGEKVFLECVQDMDHENMFWYRQDPGLGLRLIYFSYDVKMKEKGDIPEGYSVSREKKERFSLILESASTNQTSMYLCASNPGGSYEQFFGPGTRLTVL.

This clonotype was detected many times. The chain joins TRBV3-1 to TRBJ1-2; 10 bases line up with TRBD1. CDR1 LGHDT and CDR2 YNNKEL come from the germline V gene (reference sequence). This CDR3 region has 14 residues. V lost 3 bases and J lost 10; bases outside the gene matches: 8. The CDR3 protein is CASSHRDRGQDYTF. CDR3 bases: TGTGCCAGCAGCCATAGGGACAGGGGACAAGACTACACCTTC.

This clonotype was counted at least ten times. V is TRBV15 and J is TRBJ1-2; D possibly corresponds to TRBD1 (6 bases). This CDR3 comprises 13 residues. Germline V gives CDR1 LNHNV, CDR2 YYDKDF (reference sequence). Trimming pared 5 bases from V and 4 bases from J, leaving 11 bases between. CDR3 loop: CATSGGQFYGYTF. The CDR3 nucleotides are TGTGCCACCAGCGGAGGACAGTTCTATGGCTACACCTTC.

This clonotype has at least ten counts. The rearrangement joins TRBV20-1 to TRBJ1-3; perhaps TRBD1 as D (5 bases). Germline V gives CDR1 DFQATT, CDR2 SNEGSKA (reference sequence). CDR3 length equals 16 residues. V was shortened by 2 bases and J by 0 bases, with 14 bases between the two germline ends. CDR3 sequence (DNA): TGCAGTGCTAGACCGCACAGGACGAGCTCTGGAAACACCATATATTTT. Translated, it gives CSARPHRTSSGNTIYF.

Ten or more counts support this clonotype. The genes are TRBV5-8 and TRBJ2-5; maybe TRBD2 (5 bases). Germline CDR1 is SGHTS and CDR2 is YDEGEE. The V end lost 0 bases, the J end lost 4 bases, and 7 bases lay between the germline ends. CDR3 length: 13 amino acids. The CDR3 bases are TGTGCCAGCAGCTTGGAAGGGAGAGAGACCCAGTACTTC. Translation gives CASSLEGRETQYF.

This clonotype was observed many times. CDR3 coding DNA: TGTGCCAGCAGCTTTCCCGCGGGAAATGAGCAGTTCTTC. Amino acid sequence: CASSFPAGNEQFF. The chain is built from TRBV11-2 and TRBJ2-1; D possibly corresponds to TRBD2 (6 bases). V lost 3 bases, J lost 7 bases, and 10 bases lay in between. The CDR3 has 13 residues. Germline lookup yields CDR1 SGHAT and CDR2 FQNNGV. Combining the CDR3 with reference TRBV11-2 and TRBJ2-1 gives the whole variable domain EAGVAQSPRYKIIEKRQSVAFWCNPISGHATLYWYQQILGQGPKLLIQFQNNGVVDDSQLPKDRFSAERLKGVDSTLKIQPAKLEDSAVYLCASSFPAGNEQFFGPGTRLTVL.

The table lists this clonotype with many counts. This chain uses TRBV12-3 or TRBV12-4 with TRBJ1-2, with a weak D call TRBD1 (6 bases). The CDR3 has 14 amino acids. V dropped 3 bases and J dropped 7 bases, with 15 bases sitting between them. The CDR3 reads CASSFVGARGGYTF. Written as DNA, the CDR3 is TGTGCCAGCAGTTTTGTGGGGGCGCGCGGTGGCTACACCTTC.

In the case of this clonotype: With a much larger clone just one base away, this may be a read error. The chain employs TRBV4-1 and TRBJ2-1, with 7 bases fitting TRBD1. Trimming cost V 4 bases and J 12 bases; bases outside gene matches: 9. The CDR3 length is 13 residues. Germline CDR1 is MGHRA and CDR2 is YSYEKL. CDR3 sequence reads: CASSPQHRGGQFF. CDR3 nucleotides: TGCGCCAGCAGCCCCCAACACAGGGGTGGGCAGTTCTTC.

This clonotype was found many times. The CDR3 reads CSANGLHRDYEQYF. In DNA, the CDR3 is TGCAGTGCTAACGGCCTTCATAGAGACTACGAGCAGTACTTC. The V and J genes are TRBV20-1 and TRBJ2-7; D is uncertain. The V and J ends lost 4 bases and 3 bases respectively, with 16 bases between them. This CDR3 has 14 residues. Per germline, CDR1 DFQATT and CDR2 SNEGSKA (reference sequence).

The table lists this clonotype with many counts. V gene TRBV5-1 combines with J gene TRBJ1-2, with D perhaps TRBD1 (5 bases). This CDR3 comprises 15 residues. The germline CDR1 and CDR2 sequences are SGHRS and YFSETQ. With 4 bases removed from V and 4 bases from J, the gap between germline ends came to 17 bases. CDR3 in amino acids: CASSNTGTVSYGYTF. In nucleotides, the CDR3 is TGCGCCAGCAGCAATACCGGGACCGTCTCCTATGGCTACACCTTC.

This clonotype was seen ten or more times. This chain links TRBV20-1 with TRBJ2-1; D call uncertain. V was cut by 3 bases and J by 5 bases, with 11 bases left in between. CDR3 length: 13 residues. CDR1 DFQATT and CDR2 SNEGSKA come from the germline V gene (reference sequence). This CDR3 is CSASQDRNNEQFF. The CDR3 bases are TGCAGTGCTAGTCAGGACCGCAACAATGAGCAGTTCTTC.

Concerning this clonotype: This clone may be a read error of a much larger clone one base away. The V gene is TRBV6-4, the J gene TRBJ2-5; D gene uncertain. With 8 bases removed from V and 5 bases from J, the gap between germline ends came to 9 bases. Germline V gene sequence: CDR1 MRHNA, CDR2 SNTAGT. The CDR3 contains 11 residues. CDR3 coding DNA: TGTGCCAGCGGTGCGTCGGAGACCCAGTACTTC. It yields the protein CASGASETQYF.

Note on this clonotype: Germline is not matched at one junction end, which may reflect a read error. The chain uses TRBV7-3 and TRBJ2-3; TRBD1 is a possible D gene (5 bases). Germline V gives CDR1 SGHTA, CDR2 FQGTGA. The CDR3 sequence is 13 residues long. The chain's CDR3 is CASSSALTGTQYF. DNA for the CDR3: TGTGCCAGCAGCTCAGCGCTCACAGGTACGCAGTATTTT.

This clonotype was seen many times. The V gene is TRBV29-1, the J gene TRBJ2-1; the D is unclear. This CDR3 is 12 amino acids long. Deletions cut 7 bases from V and 4 bases from J, with 11 bases between. Germline CDR1 reads SQVTM; CDR2 reads ANQGSEA. The CDR3 protein is CSGRVSYNEQFF. CDR3 in DNA: TGCAGCGGGAGAGTCTCTTACAATGAGCAGTTCTTC.

A word on this clonotype: A much larger clone is a single base away; this may be a read error. The V and J genes are TRBV27 and TRBJ1-5; D is unclear. The CDR3 runs to 13 residues. V lost 6 bases and J 5 bases, leaving 11 bases between the germline ends. Germline CDR1 and CDR2: MNHEY and SMNVEV (reference sequence). The CDR3 spells CASSYGSDQPQHF. For the CDR3, the DNA is TGTGCCAGCAGCTATGGCAGTGATCAGCCCCAGCATTTT.

This clonotype was found many times. The V and J genes are TRBV24-1 and TRBJ2-3; the match to TRBD1 covers 7 bases. This CDR3 region has 17 residues. The germline V gene has CDR1 KGHDR and CDR2 SFDVKD. Trimming took 4 bases from V and 4 from J; bases not matched to a gene: 13. The CDR3 DNA is TGTGCCACCAGTGAACCTTTCGGCAAGACAGGGCCAGATACGCAGTATTTT. Encoded protein: CATSEPFGKTGPDTQYF.

Comments on this clonotype: One base away lies a much larger clone, so this may be a sequencing read error. The rearrangement joins TRBV20-1 to TRBJ2-3; 8 nucleotides match TRBD2. CDR3 length equals 15 residues. Germline V lookup: CDR1 DFQATT, CDR2 SNEGSKA (reference sequence). CDR3: CSASRAGGLTDTQCF. CDR3 nucleotide sequence: TGCAGTGCGAGTCGGGCGGGGGGCCTTACAGATACGCAGTGTTTT.

With respect to this clonotype: A much larger clone sits a single nucleotide away, making a read error possible. This sequence joins TRBV6-5 and TRBJ2-3, with 7 bases matching TRBD1. The CDR3 spans 15 residues. Germline V gives CDR1 MNHEY, CDR2 SVGAGI. CDR3 loop: CASSHSGTDTDTRYF. Written as DNA, the CDR3 is TGTGCCAGCAGTCATTCCGGGACAGACACAGATACGCGGTATTTT.

This clonotype was recorded at least ten times. The gene calls are TRBV12-5 and TRBJ2-5, with 9 positions matching TRBD2. The CDR3 length is 20 residues. With 0 bases clipped from V and 2 bases from J, the junction kept 16 bases outside the gene matches. CDR1 and CDR2 from the germline V gene are LGHNT and FRNRAP. CDR3 sequence reads: CASGLVGGGVRFIGQETQYF. The CDR3 region has the DNA TGTGCTAGTGGTTTGGTAGGCGGGGGGGTTCGGTTTATAGGGCAAGAGACCCAGTACTTC. The whole variable domain, remainder taken from reference TRBV12-5 and TRBJ2-5, is DARVTQTPRHKVTEMGQEVTMRCQPILGHNTVFWYRQTMMQGLELLAYFRNRAPLDDSGMPKDRFSAEMPDATLATLKIQPSEPRDSAVYFCASGLVGGGVRFIGQETQYFGPGTRLLVL.

This clonotype was counted many times. The chain carries TRBV2 and TRBJ2-5, with 9 bases matching TRBD2. The CDR3 runs 13 residues. Germline trimming cut 7 bases from V and 4 bases from J; bases unmatched to any gene: 4. The V gene's germline CDR1 is SNHLY and CDR2 FYNNEI. The CDR3 coding sequence is TGTGCCAGCAAAGCGGGAGGCCTAGAGACCCAGTACTTC. Its translation is CASKAGGLETQYF.

Worth noting for this clonotype: It may be a read error: a sequence one base away is much more abundant. CDR3 sequence: CASSLNPGQGGNYGYAF. The DNA of the CDR3 is TGTGCCAGCAGTCTCAACCCGGGACAGGGCGGGAACTATGGCTACGCCTTC. This sequence joins TRBV28 and TRBJ1-2; TRBD1 agrees at 9 bases. Germline values: CDR1 MDHEN, CDR2 SYDVKM. There are 17 residues in the CDR3.

With respect to this clonotype: The junction and the germline gene differ at one end; a read error may be behind it. The chain links TRBV20-1 to TRBJ2-1; weak D call: TRBD1 (5 bases). CDR1 and CDR2 (germline): DFQATT, SNEGSKA (reference sequence). The length of the CDR3 is 14 residues. CDR3 bases: TGCAGTGCTAGAGCTACGGACAACGACAACGAGCAGTTCTTC. It codes for CSARATDNDNEQFF.

This clonotype has at least ten counts. The V gene is TRBV12-3 or TRBV12-4, the J gene TRBJ1-5; D is unclear. The germline V and J ends were trimmed by 2 bases and 3 bases, with 11 bases remaining between them. The CDR3 runs 15 residues. DNA of the CDR3: TGTGCCAGCAGTTTATCTGGGCTGAACAATCAGCCCCAGCATTTT. Protein product: CASSLSGLNNQPQHF.

This clonotype was recorded at least ten times. The chain employs TRBV6-1 and TRBJ1-2; D might be TRBD1 (5 bases). The germline V and J ends were trimmed by 3 bases and 2 bases, with 10 bases remaining between them. Germline lookup yields CDR1 MNHNS and CDR2 SASEGT. This CDR3 spans 14 amino acids. The CDR3 bases are TGTGCCAGCAGTGAGACAGCCATGAACTATGGCTACACCTTC. It yields the protein CASSETAMNYGYTF.